This T cell receptor (beta chain) appears in the sequencing data of a study of blood T cell repertoires in COVID-19. Study in general: Acute and convalescent COVID-19 specimens originated in the United States, Italy and Spain.

In the original workflow: Reference gene primers were amplified, and this amplification served to estimate nucleated cell counts. Produced via immunoSEQ multiplex PCR; TCRdb's table is partial and in-frame only. V, J and clone size were drawn from that table, and D and trimming were deduced from the DNA. The sample lists more than 250,000 clones, around 86% occurring once. Germline V gives CDR1 MNHEY, CDR2 SVGAGI. After removal of 4 bases from V and 6 bases from J, the junction contained 6 bases not matched to a gene. The CDR3 runs to 15 residues. Specimen: peripheral blood. The chain recombines TRBV6-5 with TRBJ1-6; TRBD1 agrees at 7 bases. This clonotype was sampled from a man in his forties or fifties with active or convalescent COVID-19. This chain's CDR3 is CASSLDRIINSPLHF. The CDR3 coding sequence is TGTGCCAGCAGTTTGGACAGGATAATTAATTCACCCCTCCACTTT.